The rows below give T cell receptor beta chains drawn from one sample of a study of blood T cell repertoires in COVID-19. Measured with immunoSEQ multiplex PCR; TCRdb has only the in-frame clones, and not every one. The sample yields 150,000 to 200,000 clones, under 95% seen once. Sample: peripheral blood. The receptor source for this set is a man younger than 30 with acute or convalescent COVID-19. The CDR3 runs from the conserved cysteine through the conserved F or W. The D gene is left open where the match is weak. Where a row states a size, it is once, few, many or the class of an expanded clone; other rows omit it.

TRBJ2-7 | TRBD1 | - | TRBV24-1 | CATSDPGQGNEQYF | TGTGCCACCAGTGATCCGGGACAGGGGAACGAGCAGTACTTC
TRBJ2-1 | TRBD2 | - | TRBV30 | CAWTGLAGYNEQFF | TGTGCCTGGACGGGACTAGCGGGGTACAATGAGCAGTTCTTC
TRBJ1-2 | - | - | TRBV3-1/TRBV3-2 | CASSQVTRPHGYTF | TGTGCCAGCAGCCAAGTAACTAGACCCCACGGCTACACCTTC
TRBJ2-7 | - | - | TRBV25-1 | CASSPESSYEQYF | TGTGCCAGCAGTCCGGAGAGCTCCTACGAGCAGTACTTC
TRBJ2-3 | TRBD1 | - | TRBV19 | CASSPGTGDTQYF | TGTGCCAGTAGTCCTGGGACAGGGGACACGCAGTATTTT
TRBJ2-7 | TRBD1 | - | TRBV4-1 | CASSQDRVGTYEQYF | TGCGCCAGCAGCCAGGACAGGGTAGGGACCTACGAGCAGTACTTC
TRBJ1-2 | - | once | TRBV2 | CASREAYGYTF | TGTGCCAGCAGGGAGGCCTATGGCTACACCTTC
TRBJ1-3 | TRBD1 | - | TRBV5-6 | CASTERGLGGNTIYF | TGTGCCAGCACCGAGAGGGGGCTAGGAGGAAACACCATATATTTT
TRBJ1-5 | - | once | TRBV19 | CASSSTGGNQPQHF | TGTGCCAGTAGTTCAACAGGTGGCAATCAGCCCCAGCATTTT
TRBJ1-1 | - | - | TRBV10-1 | CASSEPRTVMNTEAFF | TGCGCCAGCAGTGAACCCAGGACTGTCATGAACACTGAAGCTTTCTTT
TRBJ2-7 | - | once | TRBV21-1 | CASRSGTRSYEQYF | TGTGCCAGCAGGAGCGGCACGAGGTCCTACGAGCAGTACTTC
TRBJ1-5 | - | - | TRBV6-2/TRBV6-3 | CASSFPQVPQHF | TGTGCCAGCAGTTTCCCTCAGGTGCCCCAGCATTTT
TRBJ2-6 | - | - | TRBV2 | CASSEARRRAGANVLTF | TGTGCCAGCAGTGAAGCCCGGCGTCGGGCTGGGGCCAACGTCCTGACTTTC
TRBJ2-1 | TRBD1 | once | TRBV29-1 | CSAAGRGQLVYNEQFF | TGCAGCGCCGCGGGCCGGGGACAGCTAGTTTACAATGAGCAGTTCTTC
TRBJ1-6 | - | - | TRBV7-9 | CASSFSQGNSPLHF | TGTGCCAGCAGCTTTTCCCAGGGGAATTCACCCCTCCACTTT
TRBJ2-2 | TRBD2 | once | TRBV7-2 | CASSLVPGLNTGELFF | TGTGCCAGCAGCTTAGTGCCGGGACTAAACACCGGGGAGCTGTTTTTT
TRBJ2-3 | - | - | TRBV7-9 | CASSYTPPGTDTQYF | TGTGCCAGCAGCTACACCCCCCCGGGTACAGATACGCAGTATTTT
TRBJ2-7 | TRBD1 | - | TRBV5-1 | CASSLRQGSPSAYEQYF | TGCGCCAGCAGCTTGCGACAGGGTAGTCCATCGGCCTACGAGCAGTACTTC
TRBJ2-7 | - | - | TRBV9 | CASSTAPYEQYF | TGTGCCAGCAGCACAGCCCCCTACGAGCAGTACTTC
TRBJ1-1 | TRBD1 | - | TRBV18 | CASSLGTGGTEAFF | TGTGCCAGCTCACTTGGGACAGGGGGCACTGAAGCTTTCTTT
TRBJ1-5 | - | - | TRBV29-1 | CSAGNTGLNQPQHF | TGCAGCGCGGGGAATACAGGCCTCAATCAGCCCCAGCATTTT
TRBJ2-2 | TRBD1 | - | TRBV19 | CASSIAPGQIVTGELFF | TGTGCCAGTAGTATCGCCCCGGGACAGATAGTTACCGGGGAGCTGTTTTTT
TRBJ1-4 | - | - | TRBV9 | CASSSSFGAGEKLFF | TGTGCCAGCAGTAGCTCGTTCGGAGCAGGGGAAAAACTGTTTTTT
TRBJ1-2 | TRBD1 | - | TRBV11-2 | CASSLVAGGEVGYGYTF | TGTGCCAGCAGCTTAGTGGCAGGGGGCGAAGTTGGCTATGGCTACACCTTC
TRBJ2-3 | TRBD1 | - | TRBV30 | CAWSVLKNRGRPDTQYF | TGTGCCTGGAGTGTTCTTAAAAACAGGGGGCGTCCAGATACGCAGTATTTT